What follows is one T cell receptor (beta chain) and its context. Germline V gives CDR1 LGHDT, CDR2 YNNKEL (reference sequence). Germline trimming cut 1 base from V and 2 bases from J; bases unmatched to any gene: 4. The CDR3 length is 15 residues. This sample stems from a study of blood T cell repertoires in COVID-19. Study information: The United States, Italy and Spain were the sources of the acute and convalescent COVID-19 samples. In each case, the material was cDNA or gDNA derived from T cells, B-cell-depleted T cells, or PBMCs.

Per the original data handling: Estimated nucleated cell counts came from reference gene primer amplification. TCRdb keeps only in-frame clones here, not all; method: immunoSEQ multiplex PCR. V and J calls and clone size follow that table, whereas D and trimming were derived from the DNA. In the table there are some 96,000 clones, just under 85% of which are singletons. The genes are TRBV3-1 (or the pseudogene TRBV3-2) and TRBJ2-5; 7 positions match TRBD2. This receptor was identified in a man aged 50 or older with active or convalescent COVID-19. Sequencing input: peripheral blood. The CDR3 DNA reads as TGTGCCAGCAGCCAAGGGTCTAGCGGACAAGAGACCCAGTACTTC. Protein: CASSQGSSGQETQYF.